The 23 T cell receptor beta chains reported below all come from one sample, sequenced in a study of T cells in Graves' hyperthyroidism and ophthalmopathy. RNA transcripts were the template for amplifying TCR beta CDR3 regions. The TCR CDR3 first-round RT-PCR relied on the HTBI primer set. Via MiXCR, TCRdb re-called the multiplex PCR reads, giving one row per CDR3 protein. The table lists under 250,000 distinct CDR3 sequences, about 15% of them singletons. What was sequenced was blood. These receptors all come from a man between 50 and 59 years old with Graves' hyperthyroidism.

Only a few counts were recorded for this clonotype. The chain couples TRBV5-5 to TRBJ1-1; D gene ambiguous. Germline V gene lookup returns CDR1 SGHKS and CDR2 YYEKEE (reference sequence). CDR3 length: 14 residues. V was cut by 1 base and J by 4 bases, with 11 bases left in between. The CDR3 DNA sequence: TGTGCCAGCAGCTTGTTTGAGGGAAGCACTGAAGCTTTCTTT. Residues: CASSLFEGSTEAFF.

This clonotype was found a few times. This chain uses TRBV27 with TRBJ2-6, with a tentative D call TRBD1 (5 bases). The germline gives CDR1 MNHEY, CDR2 SMNVEV (reference sequence). Between the trimmed V and J ends, which lost 0 bases and 4 bases, there was a span of 7 bases. This CDR3 has 15 amino acids. CDR3 sequence: CASSLSGVGANVLTF. The CDR3 bases are TGTGCCAGCAGTTTATCAGGGGTCGGGGCCAACGTCCTGACTTTC.

This clonotype was counted at least ten times. V and J are TRBV3-1 and TRBJ1-5, with a tentative D call TRBD1 (6 bases). The CDR3 length is 14 residues. The V end lost 1 base, the J end lost 6 bases, and 10 bases lay between the germline ends. Looked up from germline, CDR1 is LGHDT and CDR2 is YNNKEL (reference sequence). CDR3 in DNA: TGTGCCAGCAGCCAAGTGGGGGCTGGTCAGCCCCAGCATTTT. Translating gives CASSQVGAGQPQHF.

This clonotype was observed many times. The rearrangement uses TRBV12-3 or TRBV12-4 and TRBJ2-1, with a weak D call TRBD1 (6 bases). V lost 7 bases to trimming and J lost 4 bases, with 11 bases between them. This CDR3 is built from 13 residues. CDR3 coding DNA: TGTGCCAGCATCACAGGGCGGTACAATGAGCAGTTCTTC. Translated: CASITGRYNEQFF.

This clonotype has a handful of counts. J is TRBJ2-1 and V is TRBV15; no reliable D call. Germline CDR1 is LNHNV and CDR2 is YYDKDF (reference sequence). Trimming removed 0 bases at V and 7 bases at J, with 16 bases between. The CDR3 runs 16 residues. The CDR3 loop reads CATSRDRDSLWNEQFF. DNA of the CDR3: TGTGCCACCAGCAGAGATCGCGACTCCCTTTGGAATGAGCAGTTCTTC.

This clonotype was observed many times. The chain links TRBV28 to TRBJ1-4, with a possible D match to TRBD1 (5 bases). V was cut by 2 bases and J by 3 bases, with 10 bases left in between. The germline CDR1 and CDR2 sequences are MDHEN and SYDVKM. The CDR3 covers 15 residues. This CDR3 is CASSLGAGSNEKLFF. CDR3 DNA sequence: TGTGCCAGCAGTTTAGGGGCAGGATCTAATGAAAAACTGTTTTTT.

This clonotype was observed at least ten times. The rearrangement links TRBV7-8 to TRBJ2-7; TRBD2 matches at 9 bases. In germline, CDR1 is SGHVS, CDR2 FQNEAQ. J was trimmed by 0 bases and V by 6 bases; bases with no gene match: 6. The CDR3 length is 15 residues. CDR3 loop: CASRSGLAFSYEQYF. The CDR3 DNA follows: TGTGCCAGCAGATCGGGACTAGCCTTCTCCTACGAGCAGTACTTC.

This clonotype was seen a handful of times. This chain connects TRBV7-2 to TRBJ2-2, with D uncertain. In germline, CDR1 is SGHTA, CDR2 FQGNSA. The CDR3 has 14 amino acids. V gave up 1 base and J gave up 1 base, with 4 bases separating them. The CDR3 here is CASSLERNTGELFF. CDR3 sequence (DNA): TGTGCCAGCAGCTTAGAGCGGAACACCGGGGAGCTGTTTTTT.

The chain couples TRBV6-1 to TRBJ1-5; 11 positions match TRBD1. Germline trimming cut 6 bases from V and 7 bases from J; bases unmatched to any gene: 5. Germline CDR1 and CDR2: MNHNS and SASEGT. CDR3 length: 14 residues. The CDR3 DNA reads TGTGCCAGCAGCCGGGACAGGGGGGGACAGCCCCAGCATTTT. Its protein is CASSRDRGGQPQHF.

The sample holds a few counts of this clonotype. This rearrangement joins TRBV15 to TRBJ2-7, with 7 bases matching TRBD1. This CDR3 has 16 residues. The junction had 14 bases not matched to a gene; V was cut back by 5 bases and J by 4 bases. The V gene's germline CDR1 is LNHNV and CDR2 YYDKDF (reference sequence). The CDR3 coding sequence is TGTGCCACCAGCTCCCCAGACAGGGTAGGAAGTTACGAGCAGTACTTC. Protein product: CATSSPDRVGSYEQYF. Full variable domain (rest looked up from reference TRBV15 and TRBJ2-7): DAMVIQNPRYQVTQFGKPVTLSCSQTLNHNVMYWYQQKSSQAPKLLFHYYDKDFNNEADTPDNFQSRRPNTSFCFLDIRSPGLGDTAMYLCATSSPDRVGSYEQYFGPGTRLTVT.

This clonotype appeared many times. V gene TRBV28 combines with J gene TRBJ2-2, with unresolved D. This CDR3 comprises 14 residues. CDR1 and CDR2 from the germline V gene are MDHEN and SYDVKM. Trimming left V 8 bases short and J 1 base short, with 11 bases between. In DNA, the CDR3 is TGTGCCAGCGGTGGCGGTGTGAACACCGGGGAGCTGTTTTTT. Encoded protein: CASGGGVNTGELFF.

In this sample, this clonotype turned up a few times. The chain is built from TRBV27 and TRBJ2-5; TRBD2 agrees at 10 bases. The CDR3 runs 15 residues. V shed 5 bases, J shed 2 bases, and the junction held 5 bases outside the gene matches. CDR1 is MNHEY and CDR2 is SMNVEV in the germline V gene (reference sequence). The CDR3 nucleotides are TGTGCCAGCAGTCAATTAGCGGGAGGACAAGAGACCCAGTACTTC. This codes for CASSQLAGGQETQYF.

Judged by abundance, this clonotype is medium-sized. The rearrangement links TRBV2 to TRBJ2-7; TRBD2 aligns across 14 bases. This CDR3 spans 16 amino acids. The germline gives CDR1 SNHLY, CDR2 FYNNEI. The V segment lost 6 bases and the J segment 5 bases; nucleotides outside the gene matches: 9. CDR3 region: CASRMGLAGVVHEQYF. For the CDR3, the DNA is TGTGCCAGCAGGATGGGACTAGCGGGAGTAGTCCACGAGCAGTACTTC.

Many counts were recorded for this clonotype. This chain joins TRBV20-1 and TRBJ2-3; 10 bases are shared with TRBD1. CDR3 length: 14 amino acids. J gave up 5 bases and V 5 bases, and 7 bases lay outside the gene matches. Germline lookup yields CDR1 DFQATT and CDR2 SNEGSKA (reference sequence). DNA of the CDR3: TGCAGTGCTGTCGACAGGGGGCGAGTAGATACGCAGTATTTT. Translation: CSAVDRGRVDTQYF.

This clonotype appeared many times. The V gene is TRBV2, the J gene TRBJ2-1, with TRBD1 as a possible D gene (7 bases). The CDR3 spans 13 residues. Germline assignment: CDR1 SNHLY and CDR2 FYNNEI. The ends were cut back, 5 bases at V and 6 bases at J, with 11 bases in the middle. CDR3 nucleotide sequence: TGTGCCAGCAGTACCCAGGGGGGCAATGAGCAGTTCTTC. The encoded protein is CASSTQGGNEQFF.

This clonotype has a count of ten or more. The chain has TRBV7-9 and TRBJ2-1; no clear D. Trimming shortened V by 0 bases and J by 9 bases, and 24 bases separated the two germline ends. CDR3 size: 18 residues. Germline CDR1 SEHNR, CDR2 FQNEAQ (reference sequence). CDR3 coding DNA: TGTGCCAGCAGCTTAGCCGAGGCATTTGCCCGATCCGCCGGTGAGCAGTTCTTC. It specifies CASSLAEAFARSAGEQFF.

About this clonotype itself: A much larger clone differs from this one at a single base, so this may be a read error. A read error is likely, as this CDR3 ends without the conserved phenylalanine or tryptophan. The V gene is TRBV6-2 or TRBV6-3, the J gene TRBJ2-7; 12 bases agree with TRBD1. J lost 7 bases, V lost 2 bases, and 9 bases had no gene match. The CDR3 covers 16 residues. Germline CDR1 is MNHEY and CDR2 is SVGEGT. CDR3 nucleotides: TGTGCCAGCAGTTACGGGACAGGGGGCGTTCGGAGAGAGCAGTACCTC. This translates into CASSYGTGGVRREQYL.

J is TRBJ2-7 and V is TRBV20-1, with a possible D match to TRBD2 (6 bases). Germline CDR1 DFQATT, CDR2 SNEGSKA (reference sequence). V was shortened by 6 bases and J by 3 bases, with 9 bases between the two germline ends. The CDR3 runs to 11 residues. The CDR3 spells CSAKDYYEQYF. In DNA, the CDR3 is TGCAGTGCCAAGGACTACTACGAGCAGTACTTC.

In this sample, this clonotype turned up many times. This sequence joins TRBV20-1 and TRBJ2-1, with 12 bases fitting TRBD1. After removal of 0 bases from V and 8 bases from J, the junction contained 5 bases not matched to a gene. The CDR3 loop spans 15 amino acids. Germline V gene data show CDR1 as DFQATT and CDR2 as SNEGSKA (reference sequence). The CDR3 DNA is TGCAGTGCTAGAGACGGGGACAGGGGGCACGATGAGCAGTTCTTC. Its translation: CSARDGDRGHDEQFF.

The rearrangement uses TRBV7-3 and TRBJ2-7, with D possibly TRBD1 on 6 matching bases. Trimming pared 5 bases from V and 7 bases from J, leaving 15 bases between. CDR1 and CDR2 from the germline V gene are SGHTA and FQGTGA. The length of the CDR3 is 13 residues. CDR3 residues: CASSQVTGQEQYF. The DNA for the CDR3 is TGTGCCAGCAGCCAAGTCACTGGACAGGAGCAGTACTTC.

This chain connects TRBV4-1 to TRBJ1-6, with D unresolved. CDR3 length equals 18 residues. The germline gives CDR1 MGHRA, CDR2 YSYEKL. V gave up 0 bases and J gave up 0 bases, with 12 bases separating them. The CDR3 reads CASSQDLSRLSYNSPLHF. The CDR3 DNA follows: TGCGCCAGCAGCCAAGATCTAAGCAGGCTCTCCTATAATTCACCCCTCCACTTT.

The chain carries TRBV18 and TRBJ2-1, with D perhaps matching TRBD2 (6 bases). CDR1 and CDR2 (germline): KGHSH, LQKENI. The germline V and J ends were trimmed by 8 bases and 12 bases, with 32 bases remaining between them. This CDR3 spans 17 amino acids. DNA for the CDR3: TGTGCCAGCAGTTTATCCCCTGCGGCTAGCGCGAGCAAGGGGCAGTTCTTC. It translates to CASSLSPAASASKGQFF. The variable domain in full, with the rest retrieved from reference TRBV18 and TRBJ2-1, is NAGVMQNPRHLVRRRGQEARLRCSPMKGHSHVYWYRQLPEEGLKFMVYLQKENIIDESGMPKERFSAEFPKEGPSILRIQQVVRGDSAAYFCASSLSPAASASKGQFFGPGTRLTVL.

This clonotype was counted ten times or more. The genes are TRBV18 and TRBJ2-2; 13 nucleotides match TRBD2. The germline V gene encodes CDR1 KGHSH and CDR2 LQKENI. The V segment lost 6 bases and the J segment 3 bases; nucleotides outside the gene matches: 1. The length of the CDR3 is 15 residues. The CDR3 loop reads CASSGLAGHTGELFF. The CDR3 coding sequence is TGTGCCAGCTCGGGACTAGCGGGACACACCGGGGAGCTGTTTTTT.